One and the same sample provided the 27 T cell receptor beta chains below, sequenced in a study of blood T cell repertoires in COVID-19 (dated by TCRdb to 2018 to 2020). Receptors were amplified or captured by the immunoSEQ multiplex PCR assay. TCRdb's version of the immuneACCESS table is confined to in-frame rearrangements and falls short of the full clone set. An unresolved V gene accounts for under half of the shortfall where checked; the remainder is of unknown origin. Recorded for this sample are roughly 140,000 clones; around 86% of them occurred a single time. Jointly, the top ten make up around 5% of the sample. Material for sequencing was peripheral blood. Receptors originate from a human donor in a cohort sampled during active COVID-19.

This clone was detected ten times or more. The rearrangement joins TRBV28 to TRBJ1-5; no clear D. In germline, CDR1 is MDHEN, CDR2 SYDVKM. CDR3 length equals 14 residues. V dropped 2 bases and J dropped 9 bases, with 14 bases sitting between them. The CDR3 reads CASSLGGPAGPQHF. As DNA, the CDR3 is TGTGCCAGCAGTTTAGGAGGCCCAGCGGGGCCCCAGCATTTT.

The chain carries TRBV5-4 and TRBJ1-2, with D hard to call. The V gene's germline CDR1 is SGHNT and CDR2 YYREEE (reference sequence). The CDR3 is made up of 13 amino acids. The V end lost 4 bases, the J end lost 4 bases, and 11 bases lay between the germline ends. The CDR3 sequence is CASSDGRGYGYTF. The CDR3 bases are TGTGCCAGCAGCGATGGCCGGGGCTATGGCTACACCTTC.

The chain joins TRBV30 to TRBJ2-7, with a tentative D call TRBD2 (7 bases). The CDR3 consists of 15 residues. Germline V gives CDR1 GTSNPN, CDR2 SVGIG (reference sequence). V shed 0 bases and J shed 0 bases, with 12 bases lying between them. CDR3 sequence: CAWSVKGGLSYEQYF. In DNA, the CDR3 is TGTGCCTGGAGTGTTAAGGGGGGGCTCTCCTACGAGCAGTACTTC.

The chain recombines TRBV20-1 with TRBJ2-7; unclear D gene. The V and J ends lost 3 bases and 4 bases respectively, with 7 bases between them. Germline loops: CDR1 DFQATT, CDR2 SNEGSKA (reference sequence). There are 11 residues in the CDR3. The CDR3 bases are TGCAGTGCTAGGGCAGGATACGAGCAGTACTTC. This codes for CSARAGYEQYF.

This clone came up once. This rearrangement joins TRBV29-1 to TRBJ1-2; D unclear. Deletions cut 3 bases from V and 7 bases from J, with 15 bases between. Germline loops: CDR1 SQVTM, CDR2 ANQGSEA. The CDR3 is made up of 13 amino acids. In nucleotides, the CDR3 is TGCAGCGTTGACCCGGAGATAGCAAGTGGCTACACCTTC. Amino acid sequence: CSVDPEIASGYTF.

V usage is TRBV5-5 and J usage is TRBJ2-7, with D perhaps matching TRBD1 (5 bases). V was shortened by 0 bases and J by 1 base, with 11 bases between the two germline ends. The CDR3 is 15 residues long. CDR1 and CDR2 (germline): SGHKS, YYEKEE (reference sequence). As DNA, the CDR3 is TGTGCCAGCAGCTTGGAGGGGTGGGGATCCTACGAGCAGTACTTC. Translating gives CASSLEGWGSYEQYF. The entire variable domain, with the rest obtained from reference TRBV5-5 and TRBJ2-7, is as follows: DAGVTQSPTHLIKTRGQQVTLRCSPISGHKSVSWYQQVLGQGPQFIFQYYEKEERGRGNFPDRFSARQFPNYSSELNVNALLLGDSALYLCASSLEGWGSYEQYFGPGTRLTVT.

A single count supports this clone. The V gene is TRBV9, the J gene TRBJ2-7; TRBD2 matches at 9 bases. Trimming took 0 bases from V and 3 from J; bases not matched to a gene: 7. Germline CDR1 SGDLS, CDR2 YYNGEE. The CDR3 is 16 amino acids. CDR3 residues: CASSVGGLAGDYEQYF. CDR3 sequence (DNA): TGTGCCAGCAGCGTAGGTGGGTTAGCGGGGGACTACGAGCAGTACTTC.

This chain connects TRBV25-1 to TRBJ2-3, with TRBD1 as a possible D gene (6 bases). V was pared by 2 bases and J by 0 bases, with 9 bases between. This CDR3 is 15 amino acids long. Germline V gene sequence: CDR1 MGHDK, CDR2 SYGVNS. The chain's CDR3 is CASSEGGISTDTQYF. CDR3 nucleotides: TGTGCCAGCAGTGAAGGGGGCATTAGCACAGATACGCAGTATTTT.

The genes are TRBV23-1 and TRBJ2-5; 7 bases fit TRBD1. TRBV23-1 is annotated as an ORF whose role is uncertain. The V and J ends lost 1 base and 6 bases, in that order; junction bases with no gene match: 8. The CDR3 has 15 residues. The CDR3 DNA reads as TGCGCCAGCAGTCAATTAGACAGGGCGTCGCAGACCCAGTACTTC. Protein: CASSQLDRASQTQYF.

The chain uses TRBV7-2 and TRBJ2-1; 7 nucleotides agree with TRBD2. The CDR3 has 15 residues. V dropped 5 bases and J dropped 7; count of bases not matched to a gene: 11. From germline, CDR1 is SGHTA and CDR2 FQGNSA. The CDR3 sequence is CASSHPGGMVNEQFF. CDR3 DNA sequence: TGTGCCAGCAGCCATCCGGGGGGTATGGTGAATGAGCAGTTCTTC. The full variable domain, rest sourced from reference TRBV7-2 and TRBJ2-1, is GAGVSQSPSNKVTEKGKDVELRCDPISGHTALYWYRQSLGQGLEFLIYFQGNSAPDKSGLPSDRFSAERTGGSVSTLTIQRTQQEDSAVYLCASSHPGGMVNEQFFGPGTRLTVL.

The chain is built from TRBV28 and TRBJ2-7; 11 bases match TRBD1. The V gene's germline CDR1 is MDHEN and CDR2 SYDVKM. J gave up 2 bases and V 6 bases, and 6 bases lay outside the gene matches. This CDR3 contains 15 residues. DNA for the CDR3: TGTGCCAGCAGCCTCGGACAGGGGGCCACCTACGAGCAGTACTTC. It is translated as CASSLGQGATYEQYF.

The gene calls are TRBV28 and TRBJ1-6, with D perhaps matching TRBD1 (6 bases). Trimming removed 7 bases from V and 0 bases from J, with 13 bases in between. Germline V lookup: CDR1 MDHEN, CDR2 SYDVKM. This CDR3 has 16 residues. This CDR3 reads CASKGQTNSYNSPLHF. DNA for the CDR3: TGTGCCAGCAAAGGACAGACTAACTCCTATAATTCACCCCTCCACTTT. The full variable domain, in which reference TRBV28 and TRBJ1-6 provide the parts outside the CDR3, is DVKVTQSSRYLVKRTGEKVFLECVQDMDHENMFWYRQDPGLGLRLIYFSYDVKMKEKGDIPEGYSVSREKKERFSLILESASTNQTSMYLCASKGQTNSYNSPLHFGNGTRLTVT.

The J gene is TRBJ2-5, the V gene TRBV4-1; 8 nucleotides match TRBD1. Trimming at V came to 4 bases and at J to 2 bases, leaving 12 bases not matched to a gene. This CDR3 is built from 17 residues. CDR1 MGHRA and CDR2 YSYEKL come from the germline V gene. The CDR3, as DNA: TGCGCCAGCAGCCCCACAGGGGGAGGTTTCCTTCAAGAGACCCAGTACTTC. Its protein product is CASSPTGGGFLQETQYF.

This clone was seen repeatedly, ten times or more. The gene calls are TRBV9 and TRBJ1-6, with 7 positions matching TRBD1. After removal of 0 bases from V and 5 bases from J, the junction contained 2 bases not matched to a gene. CDR3 length: 15 amino acids. Germline CDR1 reads SGDLS; CDR2 reads YYNGEE. The CDR3: CASSVEGQNNSPLHF. CDR3 sequence (DNA): TGTGCCAGCAGCGTAGAGGGACAGAATAATTCACCCCTCCACTTT. Based on the CDR3 plus reference TRBV9 and TRBJ1-6, the full variable domain is DSGVTQTPKHLITATGQRVTLRCSPRSGDLSVYWYQQSLDQGLQFLIQYYNGEERAKGNILERFSAQQFPDLHSELNLSSLELGDSALYFCASSVEGQNNSPLHFGNGTRLTVT.

The chain is built from TRBV28 and TRBJ2-2, with D perhaps TRBD2 (6 bases). Trimming stripped 6 bases from V and 1 base from J, with 12 bases between. The CDR3 runs 15 residues. The germline CDR1 and CDR2 sequences are MDHEN and SYDVKM. The CDR3 sequence: CASSPVGGNTGELFF. CDR3 nucleotides: TGTGCCAGCAGCCCAGTCGGGGGGAACACCGGGGAGCTGTTTTTT.

This chain joins TRBV3-1 (or the pseudogene TRBV3-2) and TRBJ1-1; 7 bases align to TRBD1. The CDR3 spans 14 residues. CDR1 is LGHDT, CDR2 YNNKEL, per germline (reference sequence). The V gene end was trimmed by 4 bases and the J gene end by 3 bases; junction bases not matched to a gene: 5. In DNA, the CDR3 is TGTGCCAGCAGCCCCAGACAGGGTGACACTGAAGCTTTCTTT. Its translation is CASSPRQGDTEAFF.

The chain uses TRBV11-2 and TRBJ2-1; TRBD2 matches 11 bases. V shed 3 bases and J 2 bases; nucleotides not matched to a gene: 3. The CDR3 is 16 amino acids. Germline V gene lookup returns CDR1 SGHAT and CDR2 FQNNGV. CDR3 region: CASSFLSGGAYNEQFF. CDR3 coding DNA: TGTGCCAGCAGCTTCCTTAGCGGGGGGGCCTACAATGAGCAGTTCTTC.

The V gene is TRBV29-1, the J gene TRBJ1-3; TRBD1 matches 8 bases. The V and J ends lost 6 bases and 2 bases, in that order; junction bases with no gene match: 3. CDR1 and CDR2 (germline): SQVTM, ANQGSEA. The CDR3 loop spans 13 amino acids. The CDR3, as DNA: TGCAGCGTCAAACAGGGGGCTGGAAACACCATATATTTT. The encoded protein is CSVKQGAGNTIYF.

This clone has just a few counts. The chain is built from TRBV18 and TRBJ1-2; D unresolved. CDR3 length equals 15 residues. Trimming took off 2 bases at V and 3 bases at J, with 13 bases between the two ends. The germline gives CDR1 KGHSH, CDR2 LQKENI. In DNA form, the CDR3 reads TGTGCCAGCTCACCAGGGCTCGGCCGAGACTATGGCTACACCTTC. Translation: CASSPGLGRDYGYTF.

The chain recombines TRBV2 with TRBJ1-2; TRBD1 agrees at 9 bases. The CDR3 is 14 amino acids. The germline V gene has CDR1 SNHLY and CDR2 FYNNEI. For the CDR3, the DNA is TGTGCAACCAAGGCCGGACAGGGGACCTATGGCTACACCTTC. Encoded protein: CATKAGQGTYGYTF.

V and J are TRBV14 and TRBJ1-1, with a tentative D call TRBD1 (5 bases). The length of the CDR3 is 19 residues. Germline V gives CDR1 SGHDN, CDR2 FVKESK. Trimming left V 4 bases short and J 2 bases short, with 26 bases between. Written as DNA, the CDR3 is TGTGCCAGCAGCCGGCGAGGTGGCAGGGCGCGTTCCCTAAACACTGAAGCTTTCTTT. Its translation: CASSRRGGRARSLNTEAFF.

The rearrangement uses TRBV24-1 and TRBJ1-5; D not resolved. In germline, CDR1 is KGHDR, CDR2 SFDVKD. The CDR3 is 20 amino acids. The ends were cut back, 8 bases at V and 3 bases at J, with 31 bases in the middle. The CDR3 DNA reads TGTGCCACCAACCTTCCGGGAAGGGAAAAGGAAGTGCTCCACAATCAGCCCCAGCATTTT. Translating it yields CATNLPGREKEVLHNQPQHF.

The table lists this clone with a count of one. V is TRBV28 and J is TRBJ1-4, with D tentatively TRBD1 (5 bases). The germline V and J ends were trimmed by 8 bases and 1 base, with 14 bases remaining between them. The CDR3 runs to 15 residues. Per germline, CDR1 MDHEN and CDR2 SYDVKM. The DNA for the CDR3 is TGTGCCAGCTTAATCGGCGGGGGAACTAATGAAAAACTGTTTTTT. It yields the protein CASLIGGGTNEKLFF.

V gene TRBV4-2 combines with J gene TRBJ2-7; tentative D call: TRBD1 (6 bases). The CDR3 totals 13 residues. Trimming shortened V by 3 bases and J by 3 bases, and 9 bases separated the two germline ends. Germline loops: CDR1 LGHNA, CDR2 YNFKEQ. For the CDR3, the DNA is TGTGCCAGCAGCCAGGGACAAAACTACGAGCAGTACTTC. Amino acid sequence: CASSQGQNYEQYF.

V gene TRBV27 combines with J gene TRBJ2-5; 11 nucleotides agree with TRBD1. Trimming at V came to 8 bases and at J to 0 bases, leaving 2 bases not matched to a gene. This CDR3 spans 14 amino acids. Germline V gene sequence: CDR1 MNHEY, CDR2 SMNVEV (reference sequence). In DNA form, the CDR3 reads TGTGCCAGCGCGGACAGGGGGCACCAAGAGACCCAGTACTTC. As protein: CASADRGHQETQYF.

This clone is a singleton in its sample. This sequence joins TRBV6-5 and TRBJ2-1; the D gene is possibly TRBD2 (6 bases). From germline, CDR1 is MNHEY and CDR2 SVGAGI. Trimming pared 5 bases from V and 4 bases from J, leaving 12 bases between. The CDR3 loop spans 14 amino acids. The CDR3 DNA reads as TGTGCCAGCAGTATATTCGGGACTTACAATGAGCAGTTCTTC. Translated, it gives CASSIFGTYNEQFF.

CDR3 sequence reads: CASRGRVPKEFF. DNA for the CDR3: TGTGCCAGCCGCGGGCGGGTGCCTAAGGAGTTCTTC. This chain links TRBV2 with TRBJ2-1, with D perhaps matching TRBD2 (5 bases). The CDR3 extends over 12 amino acids. Germline V gene data show CDR1 as SNHLY and CDR2 as FYNNEI. The V and J ends lost 8 bases and 14 bases respectively, with 19 bases between them. The variable domain in full, with the rest retrieved from reference TRBV2 and TRBJ2-1, is EPEVTQTPSHQVTQMGQEVILRCVPISNHLYFYWYRQILGQKVEFLVSFYNNEISEKSEIFDDQFSVERPDGSNFTLKIRSTKLEDSAMYFCASRGRVPKEFFGPGTRLTVL.